This T cell receptor (beta chain) was sequenced for a study of early T cells in non-severe SARS-CoV-2 infection. General study points: A preference for anti-spike CD8 responses marked VDJdb matching, which missed private and CD4 specificities.

Using its own MiXCR run on the 5' RACE reads, TCRdb lists one record per CDR3 protein. This table has tens of thousands of distinct CDR3 sequences, approximately 5.8% appearing once. Germline V gives CDR1 GTSNPN, CDR2 SVGIG (reference sequence). The CDR3 is made up of 13 amino acids. The ends were cut back, 7 bases at V and 1 base at J, with 13 bases in the middle. This clonotype was found many times. Antigen unknown. Sequenced sample: whole blood. The TCR originated in an adult who was a healthcare worker with PCR-confirmed SARS-CoV-2 infection or an uninfected control (not recorded which). The V call is TRBV30, the J call TRBJ2-5; D gene unclear. The CDR3 nucleotides read TGTGCCTCCCATAAGGCAAGCCAAGAGACCCAGTACTTC. It translates to CASHKASQETQYF.